This T cell receptor beta chain stems from a study of vaccination and CD4 T cells after COVID-19. Cultured CD4+ T cell DNA underwent sequencing with the Oncomine TCR Beta short-read assay. Each CDR3 protein gets one entry after TCRdb re-called the PCR reads with MiXCR. The sample consists of roughly 13,000 distinct CDR3 sequences, roughly 50% of them appearing once. This CDR3 spans 18 amino acids. V was shortened by 4 bases and J by 0 bases, with 16 bases between the two germline ends. This clonotype was seen more than once but under ten times. Its antigen is currently unknown. Study-wide points: Spike mono-reactivity was evident in 304 of the 307 vaccine-specific clones derived from convalescent patients.

Treatment indicated: roughly 10-day PBMC culture with coronavirus spike peptide pools or control peptides (ViraFEST assay). TCRs were sequenced by ViraFEST after antigen-specific T cells had been expanded with peptide pools. IL-2 at approximately 10 IU/ml and peptide pools at roughly 9.1 ug/ml were added to PBMCs cultured at roughly 2 million per well. The chain links TRBV12-3 or TRBV12-4 to TRBJ2-6, with D possibly called TRBD1 or TRBD2 (5 bases each). This clonotype was sampled from a human donor who had recovered from COVID-19. The sample taken for sequencing was CD4+ T cells from blood, cultured in vitro. Here the CDR3 reads CASSSFRGRSSGANVLTF. The CDR3 DNA is TGTGCCAGCAGTTCTTTTAGGGGACGGAGCTCTGGGGCCAACGTCCTGACTTTC.